This T cell receptor (beta chain) was observed in a study of T cell responses to AZD1222 COVID-19 vaccine. Study results and limitations: Females outnumbered males among donors, who were mostly white British; clonal diversity was possibly underestimated.

From germline, CDR1 is MDHEN and CDR2 SYDVKM. The CDR3 spans 14 amino acids, including both terminal residues. Using immunoSEQ multiplex PCR, the repertoire was profiled, and TCRdb retains in-frame clones only, with some absent. In the table there are about 180,000 clones, around 90% of which are singletons. On this clone: Its cognate antigen is unknown. The conserved phenylalanine or tryptophan normally closing the CDR3 is absent here, so this likely arose from a read error. Because the CDR3's place on the DNA is in doubt, the DNA is left out and the CDR3 is given as listed by TCRdb.

V gene TRBV28 combines with J gene TRBJ2-7; TRBD2, the D gene given by the table, was not confirmed from the DNA. This specimen consisted of peripheral blood, obtained 28 days after the second dose of the MenACWY control vaccine. This TCR was recovered from an adult who received the MenACWY meningococcal vaccine as a control. The CDR3 region is CASSSPGAGPPRGT.